These T cell receptor beta chains were read from a single sample in a study of regulatory T cells in long-lasting Graves disease. TCRdb processed the multiplex PCR reads anew with MiXCR; each CDR3 protein has one entry. This sample has about 440,000 distinct CDR3 sequences, with roughly 17% found just once. These same records also appear under a second study, on T cells in Graves' hyperthyroidism and ophthalmopathy.

Sequenced material: peripheral blood mononuclear cells (PBMCs), taken at new diagnosis, from a patient treated with antithyroid drugs. These receptors were collected from a woman aged 18-29 years with Graves disease. Each CDR3 is given with its conserved first and last residue. The D gene is left open where the match is weak. Rows give clone size only sometimes, using once, few, many, or a class for an expanded clone.

TRBJ1-1	TRBV6-1	-	-	TGTGCCAGCAGTGAAGAGCCTCTTGTGAACACTGAAGCTTTCTTT	CASSEEPLVNTEAFF
TRBJ2-7	TRBV10-3	many	-	TGTGCCATCAGTGAATACAGGGTGGGCCTCTACGAGCAGTACTTC	CAISEYRVGLYEQYF
TRBJ2-5	TRBV20-1	many	-	TGCAGTGCCGTCGGAGGGTGGGAGACCCAGTACTTC	CSAVGGWETQYF
TRBJ1-2	TRBV27	many	-	TGTGCCAGCAGTTTAGGGCAGACAAGCTATGGCTACACCTTC	CASSLGQTSYGYTF
TRBJ2-7	TRBV25-1	-	-	TGTGCCAGCAGTGATTCATGGACCTACGAGCAGTACTTC	CASSDSWTYEQYF
TRBJ2-3	TRBV10-1	many	TRBD2	TGCGCCAGCAGTGAGGGGACTAGCGGCTCAGATACGCAGTATTTT	CASSEGTSGSDTQYF
TRBJ1-2	TRBV5-6	few	-	TGTGCCAGCAGCTTGGGACAGCCATTCTATGGCTACACCTTC	CASSLGQPFYGYTF
TRBJ2-7	TRBV5-6	-	TRBD2	TGTGCCAGCAGCGGATTACTAGCGGGAGGGCCCTACGAGCAGTACTTC	CASSGLLAGGPYEQYF
TRBJ2-1	TRBV5-1	few	TRBD2	TGCGCCAGCACTCCATGGCCCGGGACTAGTGCTGAGCAGTTCTTC	CASTPWPGTSAEQFF
TRBJ2-1	TRBV2	many	-	TGTGCCAGCATTTGGGACAAATTCCCCAATGAGCAGTTCTTC	CASIWDKFPNEQFF
TRBJ2-7	TRBV7-9	many	TRBD1	TGTGCCAGCAGCTCGGACAGGGGCGTAGGGTACGAGCAGTACTTC	CASSSDRGVGYEQYF
TRBJ1-4	TRBV15	few	TRBD1	TGTGCCACCAGCAGCCACAGGACAGGGGGGAATGAAAAACTGTTTTTT	CATSSHRTGGNEKLFF
TRBJ2-3	TRBV10-2	-	TRBD2	TGCGCCAGCCACTACCAAGCGGGAACGAGCACAGATACGCAGTATTTT	CASHYQAGTSTDTQYF
TRBJ2-3	TRBV7-9	few	TRBD2	TGTGCCAGCAGCTCCGGACTAGCGGGGCTCATGGATACGCAGTATTTT	CASSSGLAGLMDTQYF
TRBJ1-1	TRBV5-1	few	-	TGCGCCAGCAGCATCGGGACAATCAGCACTGAAGCTTTCTTT	CASSIGTISTEAFF
TRBJ2-1	TRBV28	many	TRBD2	TGTGCCAGCAGTCAGAGAGCGGGACTAAGCTACAATGAGCAGTTCTTC	CASSQRAGLSYNEQFF
TRBJ2-3	TRBV7-8	-	-	TGTGCCAGCAGCTTAAACGATACGCAGTATTTT	CASSLNDTQYF
TRBJ2-1	TRBV12-3/TRBV12-4	few	TRBD2	TGTGCCAGCAGTTCCGGGACTAGTGAGTTCTTC	CASSSGTSEFF
TRBJ2-1	TRBV5-5	-	TRBD1	TGTGCCAGCAGCCCGGGGGACAGGGGGTGGGATGAGCAGTTCTTC	CASSPGDRGWDEQFF
TRBJ2-3	TRBV7-9	few	-	TGTGCCAGCAGCGTCCTCTCGCGGGAGAACAGGGAGTATACGCAGTATTTT	CASSVLSRENREYTQYF
TRBJ2-5	TRBV24-1	many	-	TGTGCCACCAGTGATTGGGGAGACGCCGGGCGGGGAGAGACCCAGTACTTC	CATSDWGDAGRGETQYF
TRBJ2-6	TRBV12-3/TRBV12-4	many	TRBD2	TGTGCCAGCAGTTTGCGTCCTAGACTAGCGGAGAACTCTGGGGCCAACGTCCTGACTTTC	CASSLRPRLAENSGANVLTF
TRBJ1-1	TRBV19	-	-	TGTGCCAGTAGCCCTACTTCCAGGGAGTTGCACACTGAAGCTTTCTTT	CASSPTSRELHTEAFF
TRBJ2-1	TRBV4-2	-	TRBD1	TGTGCCAGCAGCCAAGGGACAGGGTCCTACGAGCAGTTCTTC	CASSQGTGSYEQFF
TRBJ2-1	TRBV7-9	many	-	TGTGCCAGCAGCCCCCGACTAGGGGGTTACAATGAGCAGTTCTTC	CASSPRLGGYNEQFF